This T cell receptor (beta chain) was profiled in a study of OX40 agonist ivuxolimab in advanced cancers. Germline V gene data show CDR1 as GTSNPN and CDR2 as SVGIG (reference sequence). The length of the CDR3 is 15 residues. Trimming cost V 4 bases and J 5 bases; bases outside gene matches: 12. Only in-frame clones appear in the TCRdb table, and some are missing; sequencing was by immunoSEQ multiplex PCR. The sample has around 65,000 clones, about 80% seen once; the top ten hold about 2.1%. The starting material was CD4+ or CD8+ T cells sorted from blood, obtained in a trial of the OX40 agonist ivuxolimab. The chain couples TRBV30 to TRBJ2-7; 9 positions match TRBD2. The receptor's source is an adult with an advanced solid tumor such as melanoma, head and neck, liver or kidney cancer. CDR3 amino acids: CAWIRLSGSRNEQYF. DNA of the CDR3: TGTGCCTGGATCCGCCTTAGCGGGAGTAGAAACGAGCAGTACTTC.